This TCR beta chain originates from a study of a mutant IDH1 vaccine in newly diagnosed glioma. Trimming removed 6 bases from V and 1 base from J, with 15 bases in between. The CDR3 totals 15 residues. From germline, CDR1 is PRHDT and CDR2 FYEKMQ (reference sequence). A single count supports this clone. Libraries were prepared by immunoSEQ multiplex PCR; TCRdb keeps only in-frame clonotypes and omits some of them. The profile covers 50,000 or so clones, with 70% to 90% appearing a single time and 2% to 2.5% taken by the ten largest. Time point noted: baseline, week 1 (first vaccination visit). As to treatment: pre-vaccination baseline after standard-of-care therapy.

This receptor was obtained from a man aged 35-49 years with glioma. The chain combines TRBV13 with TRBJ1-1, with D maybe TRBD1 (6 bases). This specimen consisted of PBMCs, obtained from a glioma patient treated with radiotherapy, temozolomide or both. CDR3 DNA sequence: TGTGCCAGCAGAAGCCGCGACAGGTGGAACACTGAAGCTTTCTTT. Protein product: CASRSRDRWNTEAFF.